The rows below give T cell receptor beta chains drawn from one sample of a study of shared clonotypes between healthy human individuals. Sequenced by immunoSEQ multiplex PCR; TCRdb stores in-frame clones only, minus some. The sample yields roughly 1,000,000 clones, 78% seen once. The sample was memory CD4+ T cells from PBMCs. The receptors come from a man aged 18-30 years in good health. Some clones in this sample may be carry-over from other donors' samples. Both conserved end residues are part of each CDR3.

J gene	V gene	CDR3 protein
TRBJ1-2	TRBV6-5	CASSTGGSGYTF
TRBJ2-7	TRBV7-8	CASSLEAQGEEYF
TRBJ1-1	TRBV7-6	CASSLGLAGSYTEAFF
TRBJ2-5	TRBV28	CASSLTYSAGEGETQYF
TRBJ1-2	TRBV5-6	CASSSPGGHNYGYTF
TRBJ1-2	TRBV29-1	CSVGLGNGYTF
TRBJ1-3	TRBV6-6	CASSYDRAGNTIYF
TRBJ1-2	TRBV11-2	CASSSPRGGPVKGYGYTF
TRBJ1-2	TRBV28	CASSLPGTGFSRGYTF
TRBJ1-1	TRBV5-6	CASSLMGFDTEAFF
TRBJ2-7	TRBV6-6	CASSLGTGVPYEQYF
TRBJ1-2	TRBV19	CASSISRAHGYTF
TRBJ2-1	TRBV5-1	CASSLEGRVEWNEQFF
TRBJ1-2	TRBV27	CASSRDRGLWSTF
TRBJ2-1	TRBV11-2	CASSLGGGFEQFF
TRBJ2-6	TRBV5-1	CASTPTYSGANVLTF
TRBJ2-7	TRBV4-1	CASSRGLAGDSYEQYF